This T cell receptor (beta chain) was recovered during a study of cytomegalovirus exposure and HLA in healthy donors (dated by TCRdb to the late 2010s). Study-wide context: In an earlier analysis of 587 of the donors, less than 350 Gb of sequence data and approximately 120 million unique TCR beta sequences from about 179 million T cells were reported. In the later analysis, no new phenotypic data were used to find candidate immune exposures; instead, reliance was placed on TCR beta sequences and their occurrence across donors. To predict cytomegalovirus infection status, the study combined high-throughput TCR immunosequencing, statistical association of individual TCRs with disease status, and machine learning. Across approximately 400 genotyped donors of the cohort, an average of roughly 250,000 unique TCR beta nucleotide sequences per donor were sequenced, and around 20% of those sequences were non-productive. Besides the first cohort of around 700 subjects, a separate validation cohort made up of some 110 different subjects was used. The number of donors typed differed by locus, with roughly 629-640 for A, B, C, DRB1 and DQB1, around 500 for DQA1, 600 to 610 for DPA1, and around 430 for DPB1. Class I and class II HLA loci were covered by the typing at four-digit resolution. All discovery cohort repertoires had been generated using a single sequencing platform. To decide whether each TCR beta V gene segment behaved as functional or pseudogenic, an earlier analysis of some 580 of the donors relied on high-throughput TCR beta sequencing. A handful of DR-DQ haplotypes were treated as single units for association and clustering because of strong linkage in the cohort. Of the 350 to 450 genotyped donors, over 65% fell in the genetic ancestry cluster associated with self-reported Caucasian donors. The T cell repertoires of several hundred subjects were profiled by immunosequencing and related to cytomegalovirus serostatus. A later genetic analysis took genome-wide SNP genotypes for about 55% of the roughly 670 donors and used that subset as a discovery cohort. A later analysis re-examined previously published TCR beta repertoires from more than 550 donors and added high-resolution HLA genotyping to investigate patterns of TCR occurrence. Alongside the repertoire data, information on donor age, sex, ethnicity and CMV serostatus was compiled. The study was designed to test whether signatures of past pathogen exposure could be identified by cataloging public T cell receptors. An early release that covered 640 HLA-typed donors contained approximately 290 gigabases of sequencing data and tens of millions of unique TCR sequences.

Turning to this clone: This receptor's antigen is unknown. No base-level quality is on record; no much larger clone is a single base apart.

Points the paper makes about the study in general: In a later analysis, most CMV-associated TCR beta chains were found to appear HLA-restricted, with HLA associations seemingly driven largely by CMV exposure. According to a later analysis, TCR association rates differed among HLA loci, with DRB1 alleles showing the most associated TCRs and HLA-C alleles showing the fewest. A cluster of highly shared sequence variants was judged likely to be a technical artifact of the sequencing pipeline. In a later analysis, several top co-occurrence clusters were reported to appear linked to parvovirus B19, influenza, CMV and Epstein-Barr virus. In vitro tests confirmed that three of the cytomegalovirus-associated TCR beta chains recognize cytomegalovirus antigens. The authors suggested that the approach could potentially be extended to other disease states and immunological phenotypes. The classifier was reported to diagnose cytomegalovirus status with high specificity and sensitivity in both the original cohort and the validation cohort. At a false discovery rate of 0.05, a later analysis linked 16,951 TCR beta sequences to specific HLA alleles. For the cohort, immune exposure information was limited to CMV serostatus. In an earlier analysis of fewer than 700 of the donors, most TCR beta V segments appeared in productive rearrangements about 87% or about 30% of the time, broadly matching IMGT annotations. V-gene and J-gene trimming of TCR beta chains was associated with a missense DCLRE1C variant in a later genetic analysis, and the association was replicated in an independent cohort. A later genetic analysis reported fewer N-insertions in productive TCRs among donors in an Asian-associated ancestry cluster than the roughly 690-donor mean. Most TCR sequences were observed very rarely across donors, whereas some public TCRs were present in many individuals. This cohort had only TCR beta chains sequenced, and the lack of alpha or paired-chain data limited which features could be detected. Because counts were too low, seventeen rarely observed V segments, including chromosome 9 orphons, were left out of the earlier analysis of approximately 580 of the donors. Strong co-occurrence of HLA alleles, especially DR and DQ, made assigning TCR associations to individual alleles difficult. Because HLA typing was missing for some donors at each locus, association tests included only the typed subset. A further reported finding was that TCR beta sequences accurately predicted the HLA-A and HLA-B alleles for most subjects in the first cohort. Sequencing depth was assumed to be roughly uniform across donors in the presence/absence analyses, though that assumption may not hold. Linkage disequilibrium might explain the correlated functional status among segregating V segments, but an unknown experimental factor could not be excluded. A later analysis found that HLA-associated TCR beta chains were more clonally expanded and had lower generation probabilities than equally common non-associated chains. The study listed 150 to 200 TCR beta chains as associated with cytomegalovirus.

The cohort was made up of under 800 healthy bone marrow donors. At the time of sampling, every cohort member was nominally healthy, though immune exposures that went unrecorded were likely present. The donor tested CMV seropositive, placing the donor among the approximately 310 seropositive members of the cohort. Each donor provided a peripheral blood sample, and peripheral blood mononuclear cells were used for TCR beta sequencing. The Qiagen DNeasy Blood Extraction Kit was used to extract genomic DNA from the blood cell samples. The library was built by means of the immunoSEQ multiplex PCR assay. For the multiplex PCR, a mixture combining 60 forward primers for TCR Vbeta segments and 13 reverse primers for TCR Jbeta segments was used. The CDR3 region of rearranged TCR beta genes was amplified from genomic DNA by a multiplex PCR assay. The amplified TCR beta libraries were sequenced on the Illumina HiSeq System as 87-base-pair reads. Processing in the source paper ran as follows. In a later analysis, tens of millions of unique TCR beta chains were counted across the 650 to 700 repertoires, and approximately 9.9 million of these chains were shared by at least two donors. To remove PCR and sequencing errors, raw reads were error-corrected and collapsed into unique sequences using a nearest-neighbor algorithm that merged closely related sequences. Alignment of CDR3 sequences to IMGT reference sequences was used to assign V, D and J gene segments. For a sequence to be retained, at least a six-nucleotide match to both a V gene segment and a J gene segment was required. Rearrangements were classified as productive when the CDR3 lacked stop codons and remained in frame with V and J, and all other rearrangements were classified as non-productive. Following IMGT convention, CDR3 was defined as the stretch from the second conserved V-encoded cysteine to the conserved J-encoded phenylalanine. The earlier analysis of approximately 500 of the donors excluded sequences that lacked an unambiguous match to a single V gene segment. In an earlier analysis of 587 of the donors, V segments were called functional above 56.7% productive rearrangements and were called segregating when the between-donor standard deviation exceeded 5%. To diagnose cytomegalovirus status from the catalog of TCR beta chain sequences, a statistical classification framework was built. In a later analysis, V and J genes were assigned by comparing TCR nucleotide sequences against IMGT/GENE-DB human TR gene sequences. In a later analysis, CDR3 sequences and most-parsimonious VDJ recombination scenarios were assigned using the TCRdist pipeline. In a later analysis, each TCR beta chain was defined by its CDR3 amino acid sequence together with its V-gene family, and reads without a unique V-gene family were excluded. As a way to deal with suspected cross-contamination and a sequencing artifact, a later analysis dropped 450 to 700 nucleotide sequences that were highly shared and had low generation probability. In a later analysis, a clonal expansion index for each public chain was calculated from normalized within-repertoire ranks of inferred template counts. A later analysis computed generation probabilities with a VDJ recombination model fitted to out-of-frame rearrangements, and checked the results against IGoR. In a later analysis, TCR-TCR, TCR-HLA and TCR-CMV co-occurrence was scored with hypergeometric tests, and a repertoire-size bias correction was applied to TCR pairs. A later analysis estimated false discovery rates by permuting HLA or CMV assignments 20 times. In a later analysis, co-occurring TCRs were grouped with DBSCAN, and TCRdist sequence similarity was added when clustering was performed within HLA-allele-positive subsets. Co-occurrence clustering excluded repertoires with fewer than 30,000 or more than 120,000 public chains, plus five with anomalous nucleotide sharing. Imported from immuneACCESS, the table was reduced by TCRdb to in-frame sequences with V and J called. These copies leave out some clones; in studies compared against another copy, an unresolved V gene accounts for under half, and the cause of the remainder is not known. V and J calls and clone size are copied from that table; D and trimming were computed from the DNA. This sample is represented by about 95,000 clones; 65% to 90% of them were singletons. The biggest ten clones account for 3% to 3.5% of the sample.

Source material: PBMCs. This receptor was taken from a man younger than 40 in good health and CMV-seropositive.

CDR3 protein: CASSPVLEVGNEQFF. At the DNA level, the sequence is TGTGCCAGCAGTCCAGTACTAGAGGTTGGTAATGAGCAGTTCTTC. The chain is assembled from TRBV2 and TRBJ2-1; a tentative D match to TRBD2 spans 5 bases. From the cysteine up to the phenylalanine, the CDR3 has a length of 15 residues. Only CDR3 DNA is held: 45 bases, read in frame from base 1. Trimming takes 5 bases from V and 7 bases from J, and the germline ends sit 18 bases apart. The germline V gene yields SNHLY for CDR1 and FYNNEI for CDR2. Here the CDR3 is joined to the reference TRBV2 and TRBJ2-1 genes, and the full variable domain is: EPEVTQTPSHQVTQMGQEVILRCVPISNHLYFYWYRQILGQKVEFLVSFYNNEISEKSEIFDDQFSVERPDGSNFTLKIRSTKLEDSAMYFCASSPVLEVGNEQFFGPGTRLTVL.